The 4 T cell receptor beta chains given below trace back to one sample, sequenced in a study of tumor and adjacent non-tumor tissue in lung cancer. No cell sorting was done before RNA was extracted from the tissue. This non-tumor lung sample came from over 3 cm beyond the tumor edge. The library came from three nested PCR rounds adapted from ARM-PCR protocols. TCRdb redid the calling of the multiplex PCR reads with MiXCR, one entry per CDR3 protein. The sample has 43,000 or so distinct CDR3 sequences; roughly 60% are singletons. Specimen: distant non-tumor lung tissue. Receptors were obtained from a man aged 45-60 years with non-small cell lung cancer.

A note on this clonotype: An end of the junction differs from the germline gene, which may be a read error. CDR3 DNA sequence: TGCGCCAGTAGTGAAACCGGTTACGAGCAGTGCTTC. Amino acid sequence: CASSETGYEQCF. The chain recombines TRBV10-2 with TRBJ2-7; no clear D gene. Germline CDR1 reads WSHSY; CDR2 reads SAAADI. The CDR3 extends over 12 amino acids.

To note about this clonotype: It is likely a read error, because the conserved phenylalanine at the end of the CDR3 is missing. The CDR3 spells CASSQDVHGGTWPQHS. CDR3 DNA: TGTGCCAGCAGCCAAGATGTACATGGGGGAACTTGGCCCCAGCATTCT. The chain combines TRBV4-2 with TRBJ1-5; TRBD1 is a possible D gene (5 bases). The V and J ends lost 0 bases and 9 bases respectively, with 18 bases between them. The CDR3 has 16 amino acids. Germline CDR1 LGHNA, CDR2 YNFKEQ.

Remarks on this clonotype: A much larger clone sits a single nucleotide away, making a read error possible. The chain's CDR3 is CVSSSQGQVGTQYF. The CDR3 DNA sequence: TGTGTCAGCAGTTCCCAGGGCCAGGTTGGTACGCAGTATTTT. The chain joins TRBV12-3 or TRBV12-4 to TRBJ2-3, with D tentatively TRBD1 (5 bases). The CDR3 totals 14 residues.

As for this clonotype: Its ends do not fully match the called genes, so a read error is possible. V gene TRBV5-4 combines with J gene TRBJ2-7; 10 bases match TRBD2. The CDR3 is made up of 15 amino acids. Germline values: CDR1 SGHNT, CDR2 YYREEE (reference sequence). The CDR3 nucleotides are TGTGCCAGCAGCAGCGGGGGGGTCACTTTTTACGAGCGGTACTTC. Amino acids: CASSSGGVTFYERYF.